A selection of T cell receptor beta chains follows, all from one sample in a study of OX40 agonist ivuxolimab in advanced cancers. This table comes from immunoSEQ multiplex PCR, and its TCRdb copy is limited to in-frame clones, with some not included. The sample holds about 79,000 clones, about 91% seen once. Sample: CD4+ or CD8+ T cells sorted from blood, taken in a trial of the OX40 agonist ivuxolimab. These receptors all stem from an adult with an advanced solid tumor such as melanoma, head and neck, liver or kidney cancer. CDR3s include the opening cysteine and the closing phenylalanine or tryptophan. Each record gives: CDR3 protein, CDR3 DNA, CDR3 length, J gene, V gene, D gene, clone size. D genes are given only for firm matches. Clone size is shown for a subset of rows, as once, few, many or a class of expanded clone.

cdr3_aa: CASSPRQRTNEKLFF; cdr3_nt: TGTGCCAGCAGCCCCCGACAGAGAACTAATGAAAAACTGTTTTTT; cdr3_length: 15; j_call: TRBJ1-4; v_call: TRBV7-9; d_call: NA; clone_size: NA
cdr3_aa: CASSREYEQYF; cdr3_nt: TGTGCCAGCAGCCGGGAATACGAGCAGTACTTC; cdr3_length: 11; j_call: TRBJ2-7; v_call: TRBV28; d_call: NA; clone_size: NA
cdr3_aa: CASSFRTISYNEQFF; cdr3_nt: TGTGCCAGCAGCTTCCGGACTATTTCCTACAATGAGCAGTTCTTC; cdr3_length: 15; j_call: TRBJ2-1; v_call: TRBV11-2; d_call: NA; clone_size: NA
cdr3_aa: CASSLAGGRGSTGELFF; cdr3_nt: TGTGCCAGCAGCTTGGCCGGGGGAAGGGGATCCACCGGGGAGCTGTTTTTT; cdr3_length: 17; j_call: TRBJ2-2; v_call: TRBV5-4; d_call: NA; clone_size: NA
cdr3_aa: CASSLLGTGHTEAFF; cdr3_nt: TGTGCCAGCAGTCTCCTAGGGACAGGGCACACTGAAGCTTTCTTT; cdr3_length: 15; j_call: TRBJ1-1; v_call: TRBV27; d_call: TRBD1; clone_size: NA
cdr3_aa: CASSLDLFSISHF; cdr3_nt: TGTGCCAGCAGCTTAGATCTCTTCAGTATAAGCCACTTT; cdr3_length: 13; j_call: TRBJ1-6; v_call: TRBV11-2; d_call: NA; clone_size: NA
cdr3_aa: CASSLVGGGGETQYF; cdr3_nt: TGTGCCAGCAGCTTGGTTGGGGGCGGGGGAGAGACCCAGTACTTC; cdr3_length: 15; j_call: TRBJ2-5; v_call: TRBV5-4; d_call: NA; clone_size: NA
cdr3_aa: CASSQDLYNYNEQFF; cdr3_nt: TGTGCCAGCAGCCAAGATCTCTACAACTACAATGAGCAGTTCTTC; cdr3_length: 15; j_call: TRBJ2-1; v_call: TRBV4-2; d_call: NA; clone_size: NA
cdr3_aa: CAWSASEVETQYF; cdr3_nt: TGTGCCTGGAGTGCCTCTGAGGTGGAGACCCAGTACTTC; cdr3_length: 13; j_call: TRBJ2-5; v_call: TRBV30; d_call: NA; clone_size: NA
cdr3_aa: CSRMGDTQYF; cdr3_nt: TGCAGTCGGATGGGGGATACGCAGTATTTT; cdr3_length: 10; j_call: TRBJ2-3; v_call: TRBV20-1; d_call: NA; clone_size: NA
cdr3_aa: CASSIAWPANTEAFF; cdr3_nt: TGTGCCAGTAGTATCGCCTGGCCAGCTAACACTGAAGCTTTCTTT; cdr3_length: 15; j_call: TRBJ1-1; v_call: TRBV19; d_call: NA; clone_size: NA
cdr3_aa: CASSAQGGELFF; cdr3_nt: TGTGCCAGCAGTGCACAGGGCGGGGAGCTGTTTTTT; cdr3_length: 12; j_call: TRBJ2-2; v_call: TRBV6-1; d_call: NA; clone_size: NA
cdr3_aa: CASSPQVNTGELFF; cdr3_nt: TGTGCCAGTAGTCCACAGGTGAACACCGGGGAGCTGTTTTTT; cdr3_length: 14; j_call: TRBJ2-2; v_call: TRBV19; d_call: NA; clone_size: NA
cdr3_aa: CASSPMGMQVQETQYF; cdr3_nt: TGTGCCAGCTCACCAATGGGGATGCAGGTCCAAGAGACCCAGTACTTC; cdr3_length: 16; j_call: TRBJ2-5; v_call: TRBV18; d_call: NA; clone_size: NA
cdr3_aa: CASSPRSGGRSTDTQYF; cdr3_nt: TGCGCCAGCAGCCCCCGAAGTGGGGGGAGGAGCACAGATACGCAGTATTTT; cdr3_length: 17; j_call: TRBJ2-3; v_call: TRBV4-1; d_call: NA; clone_size: NA
cdr3_aa: CASSFGTANTEAFF; cdr3_nt: TGTGCCAGCAGTTTTGGGACAGCCAACACTGAAGCTTTCTTT; cdr3_length: 14; j_call: TRBJ1-1; v_call: TRBV6-5; d_call: TRBD1; clone_size: NA
cdr3_aa: CASSLGSLLGTSSSYEQYF; cdr3_nt: TGTGCCAGCAGTTTAGGATCCCTACTCGGGACTTCCTCCTCCTACGAGCAGTACTTC; cdr3_length: 19; j_call: TRBJ2-7; v_call: TRBV28; d_call: NA; clone_size: NA
cdr3_aa: CASSLQLNGELFF; cdr3_nt: TGCGCCAGCAGCTTGCAGTTGAACGGGGAGCTGTTTTTT; cdr3_length: 13; j_call: TRBJ2-2; v_call: TRBV5-1; d_call: NA; clone_size: few
cdr3_aa: CASSIGSRVRETQYF; cdr3_nt: TGTGCCAGTAGTATAGGATCCAGAGTGAGAGAGACCCAGTACTTC; cdr3_length: 15; j_call: TRBJ2-5; v_call: TRBV19; d_call: NA; clone_size: NA
cdr3_aa: CASKGQGIQPQHF; cdr3_nt: TGTGCCAGTAAGGGGCAGGGTATCCAGCCCCAGCATTTT; cdr3_length: 13; j_call: TRBJ1-5; v_call: TRBV19; d_call: NA; clone_size: few
cdr3_aa: CASSVTSQDGYTF; cdr3_nt: TGTGCCAGCAGTGTTACTTCCCAGGATGGCTACACCTTC; cdr3_length: 13; j_call: TRBJ1-2; v_call: TRBV6-5; d_call: NA; clone_size: NA
cdr3_aa: CASKQTNEKLFF; cdr3_nt: TGTGCCAGCAAACAGACTAATGAAAAACTGTTTTTT; cdr3_length: 12; j_call: TRBJ1-4; v_call: TRBV2; d_call: NA; clone_size: NA
cdr3_aa: CASSYRGGDTQYF; cdr3_nt: TGTGCCAGCAGTTACCGGGGCGGGGATACGCAGTATTTT; cdr3_length: 13; j_call: TRBJ2-3; v_call: TRBV6-6; d_call: NA; clone_size: NA
cdr3_aa: CASSSNGPSEQYF; cdr3_nt: TGTGCCAGCAGCTCTAATGGACCCTCCGAGCAGTACTTC; cdr3_length: 13; j_call: TRBJ2-7; v_call: TRBV6-5; d_call: NA; clone_size: once
cdr3_aa: CASSLLGEKLFF; cdr3_nt: TGTGCCAGCAGCCTTTTGGGCGAAAAACTGTTTTTT; cdr3_length: 12; j_call: TRBJ1-4; v_call: TRBV7-9; d_call: NA; clone_size: NA
cdr3_aa: CASSQDPLASGSANEQFF; cdr3_nt: TGCGCCAGCAGCCAAGATCCTCTGGCTAGCGGGAGTGCTAATGAGCAGTTCTTC; cdr3_length: 18; j_call: TRBJ2-1; v_call: TRBV4-1; d_call: TRBD2; clone_size: NA
cdr3_aa: CSVERMNTEAFF; cdr3_nt: TGCAGCGTTGAACGGATGAACACTGAAGCTTTCTTT; cdr3_length: 12; j_call: TRBJ1-1; v_call: TRBV29-1; d_call: NA; clone_size: NA
cdr3_aa: CASSWTGRPFTDTQYF; cdr3_nt: TGTGCCAGCAGCTGGACAGGGCGCCCGTTCACAGATACGCAGTATTTT; cdr3_length: 16; j_call: TRBJ2-3; v_call: TRBV5-6; d_call: TRBD1; clone_size: NA
cdr3_aa: CASSLASKRVGEQYF; cdr3_nt: TGTGCCAGCAGCTTAGCCAGTAAGAGGGTCGGCGAGCAGTACTTC; cdr3_length: 15; j_call: TRBJ2-7; v_call: TRBV11-2; d_call: NA; clone_size: NA
cdr3_aa: CASRLAGGSTDTQYF; cdr3_nt: TGTGCCAGCAGACTAGCGGGAGGGTCCACAGATACGCAGTATTTT; cdr3_length: 15; j_call: TRBJ2-3; v_call: TRBV5-4; d_call: TRBD2; clone_size: NA
cdr3_aa: CASSLQTSGGYEQYF; cdr3_nt: TGTGCCAGCAGTTTGCAGACTAGCGGGGGCTACGAGCAGTACTTC; cdr3_length: 15; j_call: TRBJ2-7; v_call: TRBV28; d_call: TRBD2; clone_size: NA
cdr3_aa: CASSKWLAGAQTQGTQYF; cdr3_nt: TGTGCCAGCAGCAAATGGCTAGCGGGGGCACAGACTCAGGGGACCCAGTACTTC; cdr3_length: 18; j_call: TRBJ2-5; v_call: TRBV21-1; d_call: NA; clone_size: NA
cdr3_aa: CANDREAPYEQYF; cdr3_nt: TGTGCCAACGACAGGGAGGCCCCCTACGAGCAGTACTTC; cdr3_length: 13; j_call: TRBJ2-7; v_call: TRBV12-5; d_call: NA; clone_size: NA
cdr3_aa: CATSPAGRLAERRSEQYF; cdr3_nt: TGTGCCACCAGTCCAGCAGGGAGACTAGCGGAAAGGCGGAGCGAGCAGTACTTC; cdr3_length: 18; j_call: TRBJ2-7; v_call: TRBV15; d_call: TRBD2; clone_size: few
cdr3_aa: CATKGFTNTEAFF; cdr3_nt: TGTGCCACCAAAGGCTTTACGAACACTGAAGCTTTCTTT; cdr3_length: 13; j_call: TRBJ1-1; v_call: TRBV28; d_call: NA; clone_size: NA
cdr3_aa: CASKGEGGRTGELFF; cdr3_nt: TGTGCCAGCAAGGGGGAGGGTGGGCGGACCGGGGAGCTGTTTTTT; cdr3_length: 15; j_call: TRBJ2-2; v_call: TRBV6-5; d_call: NA; clone_size: NA
cdr3_aa: CASRPGGSKNIQYF; cdr3_nt: TGTGCCAGCAGGCCTGGCGGCTCCAAAAACATTCAGTACTTC; cdr3_length: 14; j_call: TRBJ2-4; v_call: TRBV7-2; d_call: NA; clone_size: NA
cdr3_aa: CASRNRDPWTAFF; cdr3_nt: TGTGCCAGCAGAAATCGGGACCCCTGGACCGCTTTCTTT; cdr3_length: 13; j_call: TRBJ1-1; v_call: TRBV2; d_call: NA; clone_size: NA
cdr3_aa: CASTGQPQETQYF; cdr3_nt: TGTGCCAGCACGGGGCAGCCCCAAGAGACCCAGTACTTC; cdr3_length: 13; j_call: TRBJ2-5; v_call: TRBV6-1; d_call: NA; clone_size: NA
cdr3_aa: CASSKAGPGETQYF; cdr3_nt: TGTGCCAGCAGCAAGGCAGGGCCGGGAGAGACCCAGTACTTC; cdr3_length: 14; j_call: TRBJ2-5; v_call: TRBV28; d_call: NA; clone_size: NA
cdr3_aa: CASSVGPTRLSSYNEQFF; cdr3_nt: TGTGCCAGCAGCGTAGGACCCACTCGGTTGAGCTCCTACAATGAGCAGTTCTTC; cdr3_length: 18; j_call: TRBJ2-1; v_call: TRBV9; d_call: NA; clone_size: NA
cdr3_aa: CASSYSTYLTKNIQYF; cdr3_nt: TGTGCCAGCAGTTACTCGACATACCTGACCAAAAACATTCAGTACTTC; cdr3_length: 16; j_call: TRBJ2-4; v_call: TRBV6-7; d_call: NA; clone_size: NA
cdr3_aa: CATAGQAYGYTF; cdr3_nt: TGTGCCACCGCCGGTCAGGCGTATGGCTACACCTTC; cdr3_length: 12; j_call: TRBJ1-2; v_call: TRBV10-3; d_call: NA; clone_size: NA
cdr3_aa: CASNGGGITDTQYF; cdr3_nt: TGTGCCAGCAACGGCGGGGGGATCACAGATACGCAGTATTTT; cdr3_length: 14; j_call: TRBJ2-3; v_call: TRBV28; d_call: TRBD2; clone_size: NA
cdr3_aa: CASSIGGQGYEKLFF; cdr3_nt: TGTGCCAGTAGTATAGGCGGACAGGGGTATGAAAAACTGTTTTTT; cdr3_length: 15; j_call: TRBJ1-4; v_call: TRBV19; d_call: TRBD1; clone_size: NA
cdr3_aa: CAWRTHGTVGPQHF; cdr3_nt: TGTGCCTGGAGGACCCACGGGACAGTTGGGCCCCAGCATTTT; cdr3_length: 14; j_call: TRBJ1-5; v_call: TRBV30; d_call: TRBD1; clone_size: NA
cdr3_aa: CASSLTADYGYTF; cdr3_nt: TGTGCCAGCAGTTTAACGGCGGATTATGGCTACACCTTC; cdr3_length: 13; j_call: TRBJ1-2; v_call: TRBV27; d_call: NA; clone_size: NA